This is a list of T cell receptor beta chains from one sample in a study of T cell repertoires in cytomegalovirus infection. TCRdb redid the calling of the reads with MiXCR, one entry per CDR3 protein. The data hold fewer than 1,000,000 distinct CDR3 sequences, with 25% to 40% observed a single time. These receptors are not linked to any known antigen. Source: cultured CD8+ T cells from PBMCs, taken from culture after CMV antigen stimulation. The receptor source for this set is a human donor in good health (CMV status not recorded). Some clones in this sample may be carry-over from other donors' samples. CDR3s include the opening cysteine and the closing phenylalanine or tryptophan. A D gene is named only where the DNA matches it firmly. Size is omitted from some rows. Given values are once, few, many or a class for expanded clones.

V	D	size	J	CDR3	DNA
TRBV12-3/TRBV12-4	TRBD2	.	TRBJ2-2	CASRPTTSGGMNTGELFF	TGTGCCAGCAGACCAACCACTAGCGGGGGGATGAACACCGGGGAGCTGTTTTTT
TRBV20-1	TRBD2	.	TRBJ2-4	CSAPDRGGAVIQYF	TGCAGTGCCCCTGATCGGGGGGGGGCGGTCATTCAGTACTTC
TRBV7-6	TRBD2	few	TRBJ2-1	CASTGGHIAGKYNEQFF	TGTGCCAGCACCGGGGGACACATAGCGGGGAAGTACAATGAGCAGTTCTTC
TRBV2	.	few	TRBJ2-1	CASSGPYGGSYNEQFF	TGTGCCAGCAGTGGTCCTTATGGGGGCAGTTACAATGAGCAGTTCTTC
TRBV6-2/TRBV6-3	TRBD2	.	TRBJ2-1	CASSMTSYGEQFF	TGTGCCAGCAGTATGACTAGCTACGGTGAGCAGTTCTTC
TRBV3-1	TRBD2	.	TRBJ2-2	CASTARLANTGELFF	TGTGCCAGCACCGCGCGACTAGCTAACACCGGGGAGCTGTTTTTT
TRBV29-1	TRBD2	few	TRBJ2-3	CSVTGTSGGRDTQYF	TGCAGCGTTACCGGGACTAGCGGGGGCCGAGATACGCAGTATTTT
TRBV7-2	.	few	TRBJ1-6	CASSLGTLPLHF	TGTGCCAGCAGCTTAGGGACCTTGCCCCTCCACTTT
TRBV27	TRBD2	.	TRBJ2-1	CASSSGGGVYNEQFF	TGTGCCAGCAGTTCGGGAGGGGGGGTTTACAATGAGCAGTTCTTC
TRBV5-1	TRBD2	.	TRBJ2-1	CASSPGTSGSYNEQFF	TGCGCCAGCAGCCCAGGGACTAGCGGGTCCTACAATGAGCAGTTCTTC
TRBV7-2	.	many	TRBJ2-2	CASPPRGVGELFF	TGTGCCAGCCCTCCGAGGGGGGTGGGGGAGCTGTTTTTT
TRBV6-6	.	.	TRBJ2-3	CASSPRKASTDTQYF	TGTGCCAGCAGTCCCCGGAAGGCCTCCACAGATACGCAGTATTTT
TRBV20-1	.	.	TRBJ1-1	CSARDKAGLNTEAFF	TGCAGTGCTAGAGATAAGGCAGGTTTGAACACTGAAGCTTTCTTT